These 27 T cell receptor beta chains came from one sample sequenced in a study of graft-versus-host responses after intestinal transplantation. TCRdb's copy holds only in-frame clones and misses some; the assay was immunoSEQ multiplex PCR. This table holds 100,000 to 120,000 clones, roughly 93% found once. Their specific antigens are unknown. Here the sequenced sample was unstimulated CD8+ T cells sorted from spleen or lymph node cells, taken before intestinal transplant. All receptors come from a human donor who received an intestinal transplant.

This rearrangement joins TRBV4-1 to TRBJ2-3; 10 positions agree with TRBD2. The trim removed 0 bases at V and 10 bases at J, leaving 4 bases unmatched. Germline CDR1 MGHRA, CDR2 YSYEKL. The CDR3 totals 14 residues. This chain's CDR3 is CASSQEGLAHPQYF. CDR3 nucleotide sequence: TGCGCCAGCAGCCAAGAGGGACTAGCGCATCCGCAGTATTTT.

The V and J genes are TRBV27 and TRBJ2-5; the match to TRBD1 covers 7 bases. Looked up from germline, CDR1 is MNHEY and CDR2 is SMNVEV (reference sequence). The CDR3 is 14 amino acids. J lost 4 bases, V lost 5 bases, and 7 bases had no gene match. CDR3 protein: CASSPTQGLETQYF. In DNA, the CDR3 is TGTGCCAGCAGTCCAACACAGGGGTTAGAGACCCAGTACTTC.

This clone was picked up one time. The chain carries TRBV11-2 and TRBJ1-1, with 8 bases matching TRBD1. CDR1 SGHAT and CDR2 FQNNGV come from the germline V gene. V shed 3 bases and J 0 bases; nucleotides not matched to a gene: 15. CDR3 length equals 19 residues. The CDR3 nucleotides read TGTGCCAGCAGCTTTCACCCGGGACAGGAGAGATACATGAACACTGAAGCTTTCTTT. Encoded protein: CASSFHPGQERYMNTEAFF.

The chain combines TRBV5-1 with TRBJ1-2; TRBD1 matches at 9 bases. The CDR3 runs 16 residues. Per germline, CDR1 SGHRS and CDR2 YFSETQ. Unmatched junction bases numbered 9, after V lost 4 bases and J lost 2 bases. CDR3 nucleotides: TGCGCCAGCAGCGGAAAGGGACAGGGCGCAAACTATGGCTACACCTTC. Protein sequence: CASSGKGQGANYGYTF.

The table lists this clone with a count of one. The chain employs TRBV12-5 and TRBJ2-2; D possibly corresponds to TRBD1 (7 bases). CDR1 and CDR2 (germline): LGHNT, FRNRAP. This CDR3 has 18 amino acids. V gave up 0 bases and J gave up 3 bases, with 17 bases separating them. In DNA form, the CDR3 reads TGTGCTAGTGGTTTGGTACTGTTCGGCAGGGGGGACACCGGGGAGCTGTTTTTT. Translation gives CASGLVLFGRGDTGELFF.

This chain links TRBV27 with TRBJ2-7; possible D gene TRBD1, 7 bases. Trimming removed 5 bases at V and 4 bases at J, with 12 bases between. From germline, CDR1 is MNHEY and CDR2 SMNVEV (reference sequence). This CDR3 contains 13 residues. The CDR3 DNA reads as TGTGCCAGCAGTCGCGGGACAGAGTACGAGCAGTACTTC. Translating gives CASSRGTEYEQYF.

CDR3 residues: CASSPPGQGNGYTF. CDR3 coding DNA: TGTGCCAGCAGTCCACCGGGACAGGGCAATGGCTACACCTTC. This chain links TRBV28 with TRBJ1-2, with 9 bases identical to TRBD1. This CDR3 has 14 residues. V lost 5 bases, J lost 6 bases, and 7 bases stayed unmatched. Germline V gene lookup returns CDR1 MDHEN and CDR2 SYDVKM.

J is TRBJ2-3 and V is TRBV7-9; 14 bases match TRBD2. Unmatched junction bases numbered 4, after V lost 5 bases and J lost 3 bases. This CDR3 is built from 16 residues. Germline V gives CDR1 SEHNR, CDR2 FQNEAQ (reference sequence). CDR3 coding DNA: TGTGCCAGCAGCGGGGGACTAGCGGGAGTTACAGATACGCAGTATTTT. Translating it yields CASSGGLAGVTDTQYF.

For the CDR3, the DNA is TGTGCCAGCAGCCCCCGGACTAGCGGGAGATTGTACGAGCAGTACTTC. This gives the protein CASSPRTSGRLYEQYF. V and J are TRBV11-2 and TRBJ2-7; 13 bases map to TRBD2. In germline, CDR1 is SGHAT, CDR2 FQNNGV. The CDR3 contains 16 residues. V lost 5 bases and J lost 4; bases outside the gene matches: 8.

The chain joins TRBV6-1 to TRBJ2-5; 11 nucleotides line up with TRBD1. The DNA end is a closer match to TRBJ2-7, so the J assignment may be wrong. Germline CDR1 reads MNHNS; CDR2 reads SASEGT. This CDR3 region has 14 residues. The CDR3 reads CASSEGQGAYEQYF. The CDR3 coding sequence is TGTGCCAGCTCCGAGGGACAGGGGGCCTACGAGCAGTACTTC.

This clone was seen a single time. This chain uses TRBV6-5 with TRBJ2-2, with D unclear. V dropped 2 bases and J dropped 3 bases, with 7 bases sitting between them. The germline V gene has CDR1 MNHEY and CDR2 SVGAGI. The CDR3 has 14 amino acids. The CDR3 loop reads CASSYGQHTGELFF. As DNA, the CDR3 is TGTGCCAGCAGTTACGGGCAGCACACCGGGGAGCTGTTTTTT.

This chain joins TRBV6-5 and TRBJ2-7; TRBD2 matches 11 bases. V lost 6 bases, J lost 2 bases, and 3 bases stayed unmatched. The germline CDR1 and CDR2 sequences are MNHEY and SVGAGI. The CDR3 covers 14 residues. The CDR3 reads CASSIAGGAYEQYF. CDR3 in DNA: TGTGCCAGCAGCATAGCGGGAGGGGCCTACGAGCAGTACTTC.

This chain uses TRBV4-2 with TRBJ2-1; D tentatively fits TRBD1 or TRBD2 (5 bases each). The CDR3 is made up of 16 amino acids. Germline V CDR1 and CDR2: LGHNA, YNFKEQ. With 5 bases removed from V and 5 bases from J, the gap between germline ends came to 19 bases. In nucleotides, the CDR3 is TGTGCCAGCAGCTTAGGGGTCGGGGCTGTCAACAATGAGCAGTTCTTC. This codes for CASSLGVGAVNNEQFF.

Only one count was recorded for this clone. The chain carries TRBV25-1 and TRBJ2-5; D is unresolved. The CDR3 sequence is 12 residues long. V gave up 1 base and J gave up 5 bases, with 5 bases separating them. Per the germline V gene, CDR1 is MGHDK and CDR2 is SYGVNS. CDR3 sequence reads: CASSELVETQYF. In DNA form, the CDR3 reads TGTGCCAGCAGTGAATTGGTTGAGACCCAGTACTTC.

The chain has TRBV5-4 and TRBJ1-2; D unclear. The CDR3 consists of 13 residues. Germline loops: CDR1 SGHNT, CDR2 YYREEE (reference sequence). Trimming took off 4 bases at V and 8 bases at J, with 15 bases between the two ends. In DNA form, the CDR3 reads TGTGCCAGCAGCCGAACCGAGGCGGGGGGCTACACCTTC. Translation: CASSRTEAGGYTF.

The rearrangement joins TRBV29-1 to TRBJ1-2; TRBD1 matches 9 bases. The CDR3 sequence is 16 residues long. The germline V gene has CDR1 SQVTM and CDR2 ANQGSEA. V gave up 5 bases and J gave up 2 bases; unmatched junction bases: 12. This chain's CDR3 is CSVSTSNGQGNYGYTF. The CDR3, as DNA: TGCAGCGTTTCTACCTCTAACGGACAGGGGAACTATGGCTACACCTTC.

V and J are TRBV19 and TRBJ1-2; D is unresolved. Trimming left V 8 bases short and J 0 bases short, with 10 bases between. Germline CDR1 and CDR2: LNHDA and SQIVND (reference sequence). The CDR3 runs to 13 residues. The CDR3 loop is CASASGSNYGYTF. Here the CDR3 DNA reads TGTGCCAGTGCCTCAGGTTCTAACTATGGCTACACCTTC.

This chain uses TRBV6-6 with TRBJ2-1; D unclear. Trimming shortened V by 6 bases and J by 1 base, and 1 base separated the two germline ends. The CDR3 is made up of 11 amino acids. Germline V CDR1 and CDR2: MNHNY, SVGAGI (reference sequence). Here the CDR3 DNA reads TGTGCCAGCAGGTCCTACAATGAGCAGTTCTTC. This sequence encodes CASRSYNEQFF.

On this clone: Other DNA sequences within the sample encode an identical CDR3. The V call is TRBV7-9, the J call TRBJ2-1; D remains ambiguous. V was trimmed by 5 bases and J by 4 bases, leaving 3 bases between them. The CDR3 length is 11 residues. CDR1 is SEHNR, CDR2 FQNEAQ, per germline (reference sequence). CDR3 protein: CASSRYNEQFF. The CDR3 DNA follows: TGTGCCAGCAGCCGGTACAATGAGCAGTTCTTC. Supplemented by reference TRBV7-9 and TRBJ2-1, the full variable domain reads DTGVSQNPRHKITKRGQNVTFRCDPISEHNRLYWYRQTLGQGPEFLTYFQNEAQLEKSRLLSDRFSAERPKGSFSTLEIQRTEQGDSAMYLCASSRYNEQFFGPGTRLTVL.

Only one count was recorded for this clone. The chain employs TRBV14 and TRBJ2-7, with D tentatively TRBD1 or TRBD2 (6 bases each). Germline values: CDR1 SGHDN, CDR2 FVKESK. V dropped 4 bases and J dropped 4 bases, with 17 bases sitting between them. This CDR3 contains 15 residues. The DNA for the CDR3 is TGTGCCAGCAGCCGGAGGGCCAGGGGTGATTACGAGCAGTACTTC. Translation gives CASSRRARGDYEQYF.

CDR3 region: CASRAGPRYEPQHF. The CDR3 nucleotides are TGTGCCAGCAGAGCGGGACCGAGGTATGAGCCCCAGCATTTT. The rearrangement joins TRBV6-5 to TRBJ1-5; possible D gene TRBD1, 5 bases. The germline CDR1 and CDR2 sequences are MNHEY and SVGAGI. V was cut by 6 bases and J by 8 bases, with 17 bases left in between. The CDR3 totals 14 residues.

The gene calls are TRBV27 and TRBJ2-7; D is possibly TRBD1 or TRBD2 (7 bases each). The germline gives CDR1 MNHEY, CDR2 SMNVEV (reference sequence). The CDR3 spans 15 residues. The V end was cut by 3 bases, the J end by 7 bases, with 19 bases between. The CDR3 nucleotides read TGTGCCAGCAGTTTTCTTCAGGCAGGGGGGGGAGAGCAGTACTTC. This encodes CASSFLQAGGGEQYF.

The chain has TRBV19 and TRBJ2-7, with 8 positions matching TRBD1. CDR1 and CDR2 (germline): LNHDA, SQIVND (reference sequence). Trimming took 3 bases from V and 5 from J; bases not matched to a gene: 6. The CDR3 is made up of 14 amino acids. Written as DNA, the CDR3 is TGTGCCAGTAGTATGAGGCAGGGGGCCCACGAGCAGTACTTC. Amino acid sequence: CASSMRQGAHEQYF.

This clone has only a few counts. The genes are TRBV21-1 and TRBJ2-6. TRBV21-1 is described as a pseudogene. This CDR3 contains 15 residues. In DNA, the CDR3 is TGTGCCAGCAGCAAAGACCTCTCTGGGGCCAACGTCCTGACTTTC. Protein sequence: CASSKDLSGANVLTF.

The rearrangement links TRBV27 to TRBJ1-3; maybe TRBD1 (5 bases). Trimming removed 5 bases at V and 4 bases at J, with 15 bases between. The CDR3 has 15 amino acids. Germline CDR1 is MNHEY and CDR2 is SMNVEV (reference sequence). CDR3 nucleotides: TGTGCCAGCAGTCCCCACTCGGACACGGGAAACACCATATATTTT. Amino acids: CASSPHSDTGNTIYF.

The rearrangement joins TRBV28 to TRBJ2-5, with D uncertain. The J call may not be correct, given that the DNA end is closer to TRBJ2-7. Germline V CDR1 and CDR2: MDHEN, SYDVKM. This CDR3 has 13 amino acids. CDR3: CASSFPRSYEQYF. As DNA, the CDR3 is TGTGCCAGCAGTTTCCCTCGTTCCTACGAGCAGTACTTC.

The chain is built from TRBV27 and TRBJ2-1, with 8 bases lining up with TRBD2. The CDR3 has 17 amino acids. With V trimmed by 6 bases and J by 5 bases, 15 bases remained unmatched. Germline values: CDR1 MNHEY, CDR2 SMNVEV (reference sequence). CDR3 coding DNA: TGTGCCAGCAGAGGATACCAGCGGGAGAAACTAGACAATGAGCAGTTCTTC. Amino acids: CASRGYQREKLDNEQFF.